This T cell receptor (beta chain) stems from a study of OX40 agonist ivuxolimab in advanced cancers. In the study overall: Partial responses occurred in three patients (one hepatocellular carcinoma, two cutaneous melanoma).

V lost 0 bases and J lost 5, with 18 bases in between. Germline loops: CDR1 LGHNA, CDR2 YNFKEQ. This CDR3 region has 17 residues. Worth noting for this clone: The target antigen is unknown.

Broader study findings: There were, on average, more expanded clones in CD8+ T cells than in CD4+. Low levels of normalized T-cell clonal expansion also appeared in some nonresponders.

Assay used: immunoSEQ multiplex PCR; TCRdb lists only in-frame clones, some missing. The table lists about 73,000 clones, over 75% of them singletons, with 0.66% in the top ten. Sample: CD4+ or CD8+ T cells sorted from blood, taken in a trial of the OX40 agonist ivuxolimab. This receptor was taken from an adult with an advanced solid tumor such as melanoma, head and neck, liver or kidney cancer. The chain joins TRBV4-2 to TRBJ2-3, with D perhaps TRBD2 (5 bases). The CDR3: CASSQDPRTAKLDTQYF. In DNA form, the CDR3 reads TGTGCCAGCAGCCAAGATCCGAGGACTGCCAAACTAGATACGCAGTATTTT.